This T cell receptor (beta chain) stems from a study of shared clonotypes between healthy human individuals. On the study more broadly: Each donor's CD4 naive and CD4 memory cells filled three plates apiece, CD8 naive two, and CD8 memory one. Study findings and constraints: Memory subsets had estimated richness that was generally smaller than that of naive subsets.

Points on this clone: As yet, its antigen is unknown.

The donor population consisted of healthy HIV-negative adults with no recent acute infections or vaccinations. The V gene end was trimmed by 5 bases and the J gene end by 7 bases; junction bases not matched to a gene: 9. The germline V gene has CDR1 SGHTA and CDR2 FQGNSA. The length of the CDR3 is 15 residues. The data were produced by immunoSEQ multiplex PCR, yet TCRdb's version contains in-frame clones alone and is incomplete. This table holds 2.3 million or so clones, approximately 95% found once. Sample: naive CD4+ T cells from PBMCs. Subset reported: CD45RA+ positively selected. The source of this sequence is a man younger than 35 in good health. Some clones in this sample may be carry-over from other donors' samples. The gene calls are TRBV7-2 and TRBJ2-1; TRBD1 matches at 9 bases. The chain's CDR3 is CASSGEQGALNEQFF. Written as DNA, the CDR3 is TGTGCCAGCAGCGGAGAACAGGGGGCGCTTAATGAGCAGTTCTTC.